This T cell receptor (beta chain) is drawn from a study of T cells in Graves' hyperthyroidism and ophthalmopathy (dated by TCRdb to between 2018 and 2021). Study-level background: Peripheral blood samples were taken at initial diagnosis, before any treatment was given. Once sampling was done, hyperthyroidism patients were given methimazole at a starting dose of 30 mg daily, whereas ophthalmopathy patients were given high-dose intravenous methylprednisolone. The study also compared thyroid tissue and blood T-cell repertoires from roughly 6 Graves' hyperthyroidism patients. To identify distinguishing TCR V-J signatures, a discovery cohort of some 99 patients was used, comprising 40 to 45 with Graves' ophthalmopathy and 57 with stable Graves' hyperthyroidism. Prospective prediction of ophthalmopathy was tested in an independent validation cohort of some 19 hyperthyroidism patients and 15 to 17 patients who later progressed to ophthalmopathy. The paper describes TCR Vbeta CDR3 sequencing of about 140 peripheral blood samples, made up of approximately 40 ophthalmopathy patients, roughly 72 hyperthyroidism patients and roughly 17 progressor patients. The 100 or so discovery patients were randomly split 7:3 into training and test sets.

Amplification of TCR beta CDR3 regions was carried out from RNA transcripts. A first-round RT-PCR of the TCR CDR3 used the HTBI primer set with the Qiagen OneStep RT-PCR kit. The libraries were constructed in a second round of multiplex PCR and then size-selected and purified. Sequencing of the libraries was done on an Illumina HiSeq2000 using paired-end 100 bp reads. For the original study's pipeline: SOAPnuke was used to process the raw data, with reads discarded if the reads contained adapters or uncalled bases, had a mean Phred below 15, or lacked an exact constant-primer or identifier match. COPE v1.2.5 was used to merge high-quality paired reads, and clonotypes were defined as unique nucleotide sequences. MiTCR v1.1 was used to align the clonotypes against IMGT TRBV, TRBD and TRBJ reference segments. The analysis included only V-J combinations with a frequency above 0.0001, which together covered over 98% of the repertoires. The TCS score was defined as the ratio of F50 (clonal expansion) to E x V (chaos), calculated using BLOSUM62-based TCRdist between CDR3 peptides within each V-J. Welch's t-statistics and random forest reduced fewer than 550 V-J features to roughly 13, which were used in a naive Bayes classifier (R e1071). TCRdb reprocessed the public reads (quality trimming at Q25 with fastp, clone calling with MiXCR) and kept in-frame beta chains. Every entry covers one CDR3 protein and lists the most common genes and DNA from its rows. These V and J calls originate from TCRdb's pipeline instead of the authors' own analysis. The sample records hundreds of thousands of distinct CDR3 sequences, roughly a quarter of which are singletons. The ten largest clonotypes hold approximately 35% of the sample.

Counted from cysteine to phenylalanine, this CDR3 has 15 amino acids. Only CDR3 DNA remains: 45 bases, in frame from the first base. CDR1 SGHKS and CDR2 YYEKEE were looked up in the germline V gene (reference sequence). V lost 4 bases and J lost 7 bases, and the count of bases not matched to a germline gene is 5. In the ophthalmopathy patients, disease was moderately to severely active, with a Clinical Activity Score of 3 or more, a NOSPECS grade of 4 or more, and a duration of less than 3 months. Patients with uncontrolled infections, other autoimmune diseases, pregnancy or lactation were excluded. Clinical symptoms, serum thyroxine and TRAb, thyroid ultrasound, and orbital computed tomography formed the basis for the diagnoses. Ficoll-Paque density gradient centrifugation was used to isolate PBMCs from 8 to 10 ml of fresh peripheral blood. Trizol reagent was used to extract total RNA, and RNA quality was then checked on an Agilent 2100 Bioanalyzer.

Broader findings and caveats from the paper: In validation, progression to ophthalmopathy was predicted by the model with nearly 71% sensitivity and 72% to 85% specificity, a median of roughly 6.4 months before onset. Sample size was not statistically predetermined, and blinding of investigators to group allocation was not performed. A 13 V-J signature model separated ophthalmopathy from stable hyperthyroidism, with over 85% sensitivity and 81% to 82% specificity in cross-validation and 80%/75% in testing. Most expanded thyroid clonotypes (frequency above 0.001) were also detected in blood, suggesting blood repertoires may reflect thyroid immune responses.

As for this clonotype: There is no known antigen for this receptor. No quality values exist for individual bases; no much larger clone is one base distant.

This sequence was found in a woman aged 40-49 years with Graves' ophthalmopathy. The sample consisted of blood. Recombination connected TRBV5-5 to TRBJ2-2; a stretch of 12 junction bases matches TRBD2. The CDR3 corresponds to CASSPSGGAIGELFF. The DNA sequence is as follows: TGTGCCAGCAGCCCTAGCGGGGGGGCTATCGGGGAGCTGTTTTTT.